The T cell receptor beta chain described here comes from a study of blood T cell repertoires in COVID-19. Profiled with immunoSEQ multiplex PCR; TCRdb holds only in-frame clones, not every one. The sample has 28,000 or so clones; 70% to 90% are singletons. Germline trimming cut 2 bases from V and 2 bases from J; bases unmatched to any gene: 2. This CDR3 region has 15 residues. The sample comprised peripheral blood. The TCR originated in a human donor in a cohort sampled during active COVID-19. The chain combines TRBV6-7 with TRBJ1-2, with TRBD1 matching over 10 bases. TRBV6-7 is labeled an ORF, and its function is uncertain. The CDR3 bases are TGTGCCAGCAGTTACAGGGACAGGGGCAACTATGGCTACACCTTC. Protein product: CASSYRDRGNYGYTF.